This T cell receptor (beta chain) was sequenced during a study of beta chain features in type 1 diabetes. Every bit of the isolated RNA underwent reverse transcription, so sequencing read expressed TCRB transcripts. Some clones are missing from TCRdb's copy, which holds only in-frame ones; the method was immunoSEQ multiplex PCR. The table has around 400,000 clones, about 15% seen once. The CDR3 runs to 20 residues. Unmatched junction bases numbered 16, after V lost 1 base and J lost 1 base. The germline V gene encodes CDR1 LGHNA and CDR2 YSLEER. Sequenced sample: naive CD4+ T cells from blood. V is TRBV4-3 and J is TRBJ2-7; 10 nucleotides line up with TRBD2. This sequence was found in a young woman in good health. The CDR3 spells CASSQVVPNSGSGRSYEQYF. The CDR3 DNA reads as TGCGCCAGCAGCCAAGTTGTCCCAAATTCTGGTAGCGGGAGGTCCTACGAGCAGTACTTC.